The 27 T cell receptor beta chains presented below share a single source sample, sequenced in a study of tumor-infiltrating lymphocytes in glioblastoma multiforme (dated by TCRdb to the late 2010s). For sequencing, an Illumina HiSeq 2500 was employed. TCRB libraries were constructed from RNA through three rounds of nested multiplex PCR following a modified ARM-PCR protocol with multiple V-beta primers and a C-beta primer. TCRdb itself trimmed the public reads at Q25 with fastp, ran MiXCR and retained productive beta chains. Each entry merges the rows of one CDR3 protein and shows their most common DNA and genes. The sample contains around 30,000 distinct CDR3 sequences, 61% of them found a single time. The ten largest clones add up to 33% of the sample. The specimen sequenced was brain tumor tissue. The receptor source for this set is a male donor with glioblastoma.

To note about this clonotype: The junction and the germline gene differ at one end; a read error may be behind it. The V gene is TRBV11-3, the J gene TRBJ2-7; the D gene could be TRBD1 or TRBD2 (5 bases each). The CDR3 totals 15 residues. In germline, CDR1 is SGHNT, CDR2 YENEEA. The CDR3 DNA reads TGTGCCAGCAGCTTAGAGAGGGGAGCCAGAGGCCAGCATTACTTC. Protein: CASSLERGARGQHYF. Complete variable domain (other parts from reference TRBV11-3 and TRBJ2-7): EAGVVQSPRYKIIEKKQPVAFWCNPISGHNTLYWYLQNLGQGPELLIRYENEEAVDDSQLPKDRFSAERLKGVDSTLKIQPAELGDSAVYLCASSLERGARGQHYFGPGTRLTVT.

This clonotype has more than one count but fewer than ten. A clone one base away is much larger, so this may be a read error. The CDR3 spells CASILRGGQPQHF. CDR3 bases: TGTGCCAGCATCCTCAGGGGCGGTCAGCCCCAGCATTTT. V usage is TRBV6-1 and J usage is TRBJ1-5, with D perhaps matching TRBD1 (6 bases). Germline CDR1 is MNHNS and CDR2 is SASEGT. Trimming shortened V by 7 bases and J by 6 bases, and 13 bases separated the two germline ends. The length of the CDR3 is 13 residues.

At least ten counts were recorded for this clonotype. The V and J genes are TRBV14 and TRBJ2-1; 13 bases are shared with TRBD2. The CDR3 extends over 14 amino acids. Germline CDR1 is SGHDN and CDR2 is FVKESK. J lost 13 bases, V lost 2 bases, and 5 bases had no gene match. In nucleotides, the CDR3 is TGTGCCAGCAGCCAACTGGGACTAGCGGGAATTCAGTTCTTC. Its translation: CASSQLGLAGIQFF.

This clonotype was counted many times. This chain uses TRBV4-2 with TRBJ2-7; D is unclear. V dropped 3 bases and J dropped 1 base, with 1 base sitting between them. Germline loops: CDR1 LGHNA, CDR2 YNFKEQ. The CDR3 spans 11 residues. The CDR3 loop is CASSHSYEQYF. CDR3 in DNA: TGTGCCAGCAGCCATTCCTACGAGCAGTACTTC.

The chain employs TRBV11-2 and TRBJ2-1, with D possibly matching TRBD1 (6 bases). This CDR3 spans 14 amino acids. With 0 bases removed from V and 8 bases from J, the gap between germline ends came to 11 bases. CDR1 is SGHAT, CDR2 FQNNGV, per germline. CDR3 amino acids: CASSLDGTLDEQFF. CDR3 nucleotides: TGTGCCAGCAGCTTAGACGGGACACTCGATGAGCAGTTCTTC.

With regard to this clonotype: This may stem from a read error, because a much larger clone lies one nucleotide away. This sequence joins TRBV28 and TRBJ2-7; 10 bases map to TRBD1. With 3 bases clipped from V and 11 bases from J, the junction kept 10 bases outside the gene matches. Germline CDR1 and CDR2: MDHEN and SYDVKM. The CDR3 is made up of 14 amino acids. CDR3 loop: CASSLGTGVGEKYF. CDR3 nucleotides: TGTGCCAGCAGTTTGGGGACAGGGGTTGGTGAGAAGTACTTC.

Remarks on this clonotype: Since the CDR3 does not end with the conserved phenylalanine or tryptophan, this likely comes from a read error. V is TRBV2 and J is TRBJ2-1; D gene uncertain. Trimming took off 6 bases at V and 8 bases at J, with 8 bases between the two ends. CDR3 length: 11 residues. Germline assignment: CDR1 SNHLY and CDR2 FYNNEI. The CDR3 region is CASSPIHEQFY. The CDR3 region has the DNA TGTGCCAGCAGCCCCATCCATGAGCAGTTCTAC.

The J gene is TRBJ1-2, the V gene TRBV19, with D unclear. There are 11 residues in the CDR3. CDR1 is LNHDA and CDR2 is SQIVND in the germline V gene (reference sequence). Trimming shortened V by 6 bases and J by 7 bases, and 9 bases separated the two germline ends. The CDR3 DNA sequence: TGTGCCAGTAGAATGAAGAGTGGCTACACCTTC. Translating it yields CASRMKSGYTF.

As regards this clonotype: One end of the junction varies from germline; a read error may be responsible. The CDR3 sequence: CASTPDGAPYNSPFHF. The CDR3 DNA is TGCGCCAGCACCCCGGACGGCGCTCCCTATAATTCACCCTTCCACTTT. This chain connects TRBV6-1 to TRBJ1-6; D unclear. Looked up from germline, CDR1 is MNHNS and CDR2 is SASEGT. The CDR3 extends over 16 amino acids.

On this clonotype: A much more abundant neighbour one base away suggests this may be a read error. The CDR3 loop reads CASILGQGYTGELFF. The DNA of the CDR3 is TGTGCCAGCATCTTGGGACAGGGCTACACCGGGGAGCTGTTTTTT. The rearrangement links TRBV7-9 to TRBJ2-2; 9 nucleotides align to TRBD1. The J segment lost 3 bases and the V segment lost 7 bases, leaving 6 bases of the junction unmatched. The CDR3 has 15 amino acids. Germline V gives CDR1 SEHNR, CDR2 FQNEAQ (reference sequence). Looking up the rest from reference TRBV7-9 and TRBJ2-2 gives the full variable domain: DTGVSQNPRHKITKRGQNVTFRCDPISEHNRLYWYRQTLGQGPEFLTYFQNEAQLEKSRLLSDRFSAERPKGSFSTLEIQRTEQGDSAMYLCASILGQGYTGELFFGEGSRLTVL.

The V gene is TRBV14, the J gene TRBJ1-1; no clear D gene. Germline lookup yields CDR1 SGHDN and CDR2 FVKESK. The length of the CDR3 is 9 residues. Trimming took off 10 bases at V and 2 bases at J, with 2 bases between the two ends. CDR3 sequence (DNA): TGTGCCAAAAACACTGAAGCTTTCTTT. This encodes CAKNTEAFF.

Notes on this clonotype: An end of the junction does not agree with germline; a read error may underlie this. This chain connects TRBV6-5 to TRBJ2-7, with 8 bases fitting TRBD2. Germline CDR1 and CDR2: MNHEY and SVGAGI. CDR3 size: 14 residues. As DNA, the CDR3 is TGTGCCAGCAGTCCGTCCGGGAGGGCCTACAAGCAGTGCTTC. Its translation: CASSPSGRAYKQCF.

This clonotype ranks as medium-sized. The CDR3 spells CSVERQGRAYGYTF. The CDR3 region has the DNA TGCAGCGTTGAAAGACAGGGGCGAGCCTATGGCTACACCTTC. The V gene is TRBV29-1, the J gene TRBJ1-2, with 8 bases fitting TRBD1. V lost 2 bases, J lost 4 bases, and 6 bases stayed unmatched. This CDR3 has 14 residues. From germline, CDR1 is SQVTM and CDR2 ANQGSEA.

The gene calls are TRBV7-9 and TRBJ2-3, with 14 positions matching TRBD2. CDR1 and CDR2 (germline): SEHNR, FQNEAQ (reference sequence). There are 15 residues in the CDR3. With 7 bases clipped from V and 7 bases from J, the junction kept 7 bases outside the gene matches. The CDR3 reads CASNFRTSGRNTQYF. CDR3 DNA sequence: TGTGCCAGCAACTTTAGGACTAGCGGGAGGAATACGCAGTATTTT.

Concerning this clonotype: A clone one base away is much larger, so this may be a read error. V usage is TRBV14 and J usage is TRBJ2-2, with 10 bases matching TRBD1. The germline V gene has CDR1 SGHDN and CDR2 FVKESK. The length of the CDR3 is 17 residues. This CDR3 is CPSSRTAGQGHTGELFF. CDR3 bases: TGTCCCAGCAGCCGGACGGCGGGACAGGGGCACACCGGGGAGCTGTTTTTT.

The chain recombines TRBV20-1 with TRBJ2-1; 13 bases match TRBD2. In germline, CDR1 is DFQATT, CDR2 SNEGSKA (reference sequence). There are 19 residues in the CDR3. Germline trimming cut 0 bases from V and 16 bases from J; bases unmatched to any gene: 24. This chain's CDR3 is CSARDRGELAGGPINDHFF. For the CDR3, the DNA is TGCAGTGCTAGAGACAGGGGGGAACTAGCGGGAGGGCCGATCAATGATCACTTCTTC.

This clonotype was observed a few times. V is TRBV6-2 or TRBV6-3 and J is TRBJ2-5; no clear D gene. The V gene's germline CDR1 is MNHEY and CDR2 SVGEGT. CDR3 length: 15 amino acids. V was cut by 2 bases and J by 2 bases, with 12 bases left in between. The CDR3 nucleotides are TGTGCCAGCAGTTACGTCTTCGGGCGGCAAGAGACCCAGTACTTC. It codes for CASSYVFGRQETQYF.

Concerning this clonotype itself: A much larger clone is a single base away; this may be a read error. This rearrangement joins TRBV5-8 to TRBJ1-1, with D unclear. The CDR3 totals 16 residues. Germline assignment: CDR1 SGHTS and CDR2 YDEGEE. The CDR3 here is CASSPNGRRWNTGAFF. The CDR3 region has the DNA TGTGCCAGCAGCCCTAATGGACGGAGATGGAACACTGGAGCTTTCTTT.

This clonotype was observed at least ten times. The J gene is TRBJ1-3, the V gene TRBV14; TRBD1 aligns across 8 bases. The CDR3 totals 16 residues. Germline trimming cut 5 bases from V and 2 bases from J; bases unmatched to any gene: 8. Looked up from germline, CDR1 is SGHDN and CDR2 is FVKESK. The CDR3 loop is CASSSPRQGPGNTIYF. CDR3 DNA: TGTGCCAGCAGCTCTCCAAGACAGGGGCCTGGAAACACCATATATTTT.

A word on this clonotype: At one end, the junction sequence differs from germline, possibly due to a read error. This sequence joins TRBV20-1 and TRBJ2-7, with TRBD1 identical over 9 bases. Germline V gene lookup returns CDR1 DFQATT and CDR2 SNEGSKA (reference sequence). This CDR3 region has 14 residues. CDR3 sequence (DNA): TGCAGTACTAGGCCAAGTCTGGACAGGGGCTCGCAGTACTTC. This codes for CSTRPSLDRGSQYF.

To note about this clonotype: The junction does not match germline at one end; this may be a read error. The rearrangement links TRBV25-1 to TRBJ2-7, with D maybe TRBD1 (6 bases). The CDR3 consists of 16 residues. Germline assignment: CDR1 MGHDK and CDR2 SYGVNS. CDR3: CASSDPPGQGSYEQHF. The DNA for the CDR3 is TGTGCCAGCAGTGACCCCCCGGGACAAGGCTCCTACGAGCAGCACTTC.

Within the sample, this clonotype is medium-sized. V gene TRBV6-1 combines with J gene TRBJ2-4; D ambiguous. Germline CDR1 and CDR2: MNHNS and SASEGT. The V gene lost 5 bases and the J gene lost 0 bases, with 14 bases spanning the gap. The CDR3 runs to 16 residues. CDR3 nucleotides: TGTGCCAGCAGTTCAGGTTACCACCTAGCCAAAAACATTCAGTACTTC. Its translation: CASSSGYHLAKNIQYF.

A note on this clonotype: One end of the junction is discordant with germline, which a read error may explain. V and J are TRBV6-5 and TRBJ2-7, with D uncertain. Germline lookup yields CDR1 MNHEY and CDR2 SVGAGI. The CDR3 has 15 residues. Here the CDR3 DNA reads TGTGCCAGCAGCCCCTCTGGGTGTAGCTCCCACGAGCAGTACTTC. It translates to CASSPSGCSSHEQYF.

Points on this clonotype: A read error is possible here, since a much larger clone lies one base away. Here the CDR3 omits its conserved ending phenylalanine or tryptophan, so a read error is the likely source. The CDR3 DNA reads as TGTGCCAGCAGCCGGGGCGCCGGCACTGAAGCTTTCTTA. Translation: CASSRGAGTEAFL. The chain combines TRBV7-3 with TRBJ1-1; D is possibly TRBD1 (5 bases). Germline V CDR1 and CDR2: SGHTA, FQGTGA. V was trimmed by 5 bases and J by 4 bases, leaving 11 bases between them. CDR3 size: 13 residues.

About this clonotype itself: Germline is not matched at one junction end, which may reflect a read error. This chain uses TRBV20-1 with TRBJ2-1; the match to TRBD2 covers 10 bases. CDR3 length equals 17 residues. Germline V gives CDR1 DFQATT, CDR2 SNEGSKA (reference sequence). The CDR3 region has the DNA TGCAGTGCTAGCGATGCTGGACTAGCGGTTGACTACATTGAGCAGTTCTTC. This codes for CSASDAGLAVDYIEQFF.

V is TRBV28 and J is TRBJ2-7; 7 nucleotides match TRBD2. The ends lost 5 bases at V and 3 bases at J; junction bases unmatched: 7. The CDR3 is made up of 14 amino acids. Germline CDR1 is MDHEN and CDR2 is SYDVKM. In DNA, the CDR3 is TGTGCCAGCAGTGGGACTAAACCCCTCTACGAGCAGTACTTC. This encodes CASSGTKPLYEQYF.

Notes on this clonotype: Germline is not matched at one junction end, which may reflect a read error. The DNA of the CDR3 is TGCAGTGTTAGAAGGGGGACAGGAACCTATGGCTACACCTTC. It codes for CSVRRGTGTYGYTF. This chain links TRBV20-1 with TRBJ1-2; 8 nucleotides agree with TRBD1. The CDR3 is made up of 14 amino acids. From germline, CDR1 is DFQATT and CDR2 SNEGSKA (reference sequence).